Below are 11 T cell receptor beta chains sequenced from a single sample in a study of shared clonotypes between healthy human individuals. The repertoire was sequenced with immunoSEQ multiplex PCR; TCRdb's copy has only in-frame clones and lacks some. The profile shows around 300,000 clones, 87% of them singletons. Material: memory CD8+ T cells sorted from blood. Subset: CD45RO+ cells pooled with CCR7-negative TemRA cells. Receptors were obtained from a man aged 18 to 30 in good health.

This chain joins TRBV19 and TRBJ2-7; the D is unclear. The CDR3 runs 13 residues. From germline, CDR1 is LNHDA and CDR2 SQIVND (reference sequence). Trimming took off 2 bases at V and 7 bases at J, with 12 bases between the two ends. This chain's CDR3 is CASSIMSPGEQYF. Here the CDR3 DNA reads TGTGCCAGTAGTATAATGAGTCCCGGGGAGCAGTACTTC.

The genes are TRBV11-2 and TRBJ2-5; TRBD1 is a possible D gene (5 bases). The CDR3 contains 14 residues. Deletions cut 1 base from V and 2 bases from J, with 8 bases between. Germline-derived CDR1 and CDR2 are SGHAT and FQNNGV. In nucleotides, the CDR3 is TGTGCCAGCAGCTTAGGTCCAGGGCAAGAGACCCAGTACTTC. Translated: CASSLGPGQETQYF.

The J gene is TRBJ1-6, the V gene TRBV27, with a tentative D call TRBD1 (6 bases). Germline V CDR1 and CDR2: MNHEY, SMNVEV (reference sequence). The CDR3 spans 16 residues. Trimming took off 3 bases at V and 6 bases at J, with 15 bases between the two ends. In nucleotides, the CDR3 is TGTGCCAGCAGTTTTTTAGGGGGGAACGGTAATTCACCCCTCCACTTT. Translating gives CASSFLGGNGNSPLHF.

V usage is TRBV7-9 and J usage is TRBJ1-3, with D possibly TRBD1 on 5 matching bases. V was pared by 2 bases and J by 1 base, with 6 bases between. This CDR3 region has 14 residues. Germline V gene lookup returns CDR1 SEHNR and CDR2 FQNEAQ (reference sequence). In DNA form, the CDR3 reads TGTGCCAGCAGCTTACGGGGGTCTGGAAACACCATATATTTT. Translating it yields CASSLRGSGNTIYF.

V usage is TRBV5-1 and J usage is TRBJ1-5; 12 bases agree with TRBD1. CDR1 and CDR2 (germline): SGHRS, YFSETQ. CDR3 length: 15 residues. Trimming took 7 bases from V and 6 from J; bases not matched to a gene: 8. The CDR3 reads CASSPGQGAVQPQHF. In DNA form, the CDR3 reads TGCGCCAGCTCACCGGGACAGGGGGCGGTTCAGCCCCAGCATTTT. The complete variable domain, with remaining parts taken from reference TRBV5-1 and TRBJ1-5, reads KAGVTQTPRYLIKTRGQQVTLSCSPISGHRSVSWYQQTPGQGLQFLFEYFSETQRNKGNFPGRFSGRQFSNSRSEMNVSTLELGDSALYLCASSPGQGAVQPQHFGDGTRLSIL.

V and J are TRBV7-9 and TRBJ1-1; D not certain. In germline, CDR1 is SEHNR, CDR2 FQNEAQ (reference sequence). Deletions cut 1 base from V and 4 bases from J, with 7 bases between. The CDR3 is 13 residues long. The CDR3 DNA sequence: TGTGCCAGCAGCTTAGGATCGGGCACTGAAGCTTTCTTT. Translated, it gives CASSLGSGTEAFF.

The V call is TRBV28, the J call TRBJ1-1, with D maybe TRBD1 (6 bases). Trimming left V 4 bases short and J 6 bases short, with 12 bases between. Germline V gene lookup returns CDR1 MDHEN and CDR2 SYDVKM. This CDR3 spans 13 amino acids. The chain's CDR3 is CASSSRTDAEAFF. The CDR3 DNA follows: TGTGCCAGCAGTTCTCGGACAGACGCTGAAGCTTTCTTT.

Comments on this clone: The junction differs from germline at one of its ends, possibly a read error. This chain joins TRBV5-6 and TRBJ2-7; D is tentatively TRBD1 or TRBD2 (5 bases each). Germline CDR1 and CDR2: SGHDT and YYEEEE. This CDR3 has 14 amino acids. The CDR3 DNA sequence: TGTGCCAGCAGCCCGGGGCCCGGTTCCTTCGAGCAGTACTTC. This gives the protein CASSPGPGSFEQYF.

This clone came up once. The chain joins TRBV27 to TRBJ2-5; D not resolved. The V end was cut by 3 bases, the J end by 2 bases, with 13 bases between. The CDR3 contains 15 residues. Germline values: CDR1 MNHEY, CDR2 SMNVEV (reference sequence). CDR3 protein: CASSFNSGYQETQYF. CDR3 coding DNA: TGTGCCAGCAGTTTTAACAGTGGGTATCAAGAGACCCAGTACTTC.

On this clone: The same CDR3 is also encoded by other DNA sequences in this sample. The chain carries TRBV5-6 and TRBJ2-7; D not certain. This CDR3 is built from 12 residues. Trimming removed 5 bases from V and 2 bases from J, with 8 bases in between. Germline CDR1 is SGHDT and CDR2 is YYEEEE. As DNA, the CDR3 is TGTGCCAGCAGTGTATCAACCTACGAGCAGTACTTC. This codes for CASSVSTYEQYF. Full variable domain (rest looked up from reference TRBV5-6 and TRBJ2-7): DAGVTQSPTHLIKTRGQQVTLRCSPKSGHDTVSWYQQALGQGPQFIFQYYEEEERQRGNFPDRFSGHQFPNYSSELNVNALLLGDSALYLCASSVSTYEQYFGPGTRLTVT.

CDR3 sequence: CAWGLAGDEQFF. CDR3 coding DNA: TGTGCCTGGGGATTGGCGGGAGATGAGCAGTTCTTC. The chain joins TRBV30 to TRBJ2-1, with TRBD2 identical over 7 bases. The CDR3 loop spans 12 amino acids. Unmatched junction bases numbered 6, after V lost 5 bases and J lost 8 bases. The germline gives CDR1 GTSNPN, CDR2 SVGIG (reference sequence).